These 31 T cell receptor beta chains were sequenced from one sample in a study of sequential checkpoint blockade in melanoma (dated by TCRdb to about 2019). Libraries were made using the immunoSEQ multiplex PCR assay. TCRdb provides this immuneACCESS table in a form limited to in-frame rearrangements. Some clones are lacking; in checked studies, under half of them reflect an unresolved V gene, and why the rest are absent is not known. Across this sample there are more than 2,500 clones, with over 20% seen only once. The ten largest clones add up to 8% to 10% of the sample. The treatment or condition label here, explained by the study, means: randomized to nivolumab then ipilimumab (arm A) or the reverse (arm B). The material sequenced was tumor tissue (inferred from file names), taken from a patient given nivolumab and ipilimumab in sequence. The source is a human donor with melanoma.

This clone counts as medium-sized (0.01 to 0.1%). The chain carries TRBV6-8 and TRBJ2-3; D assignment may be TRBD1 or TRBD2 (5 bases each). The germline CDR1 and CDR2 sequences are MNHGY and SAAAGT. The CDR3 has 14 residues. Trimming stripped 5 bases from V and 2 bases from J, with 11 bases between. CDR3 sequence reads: CASSGTDHTDTQYF. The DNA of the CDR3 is TGTGCCAGCAGTGGGACCGACCACACAGATACGCAGTATTTT.

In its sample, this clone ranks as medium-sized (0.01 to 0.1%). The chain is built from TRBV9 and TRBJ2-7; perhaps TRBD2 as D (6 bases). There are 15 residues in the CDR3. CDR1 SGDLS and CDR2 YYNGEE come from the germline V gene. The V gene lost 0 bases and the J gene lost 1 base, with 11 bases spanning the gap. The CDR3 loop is CASSVGAGLSYEQYF. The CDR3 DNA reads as TGTGCCAGCAGCGTAGGAGCGGGTTTGTCCTACGAGCAGTACTTC.

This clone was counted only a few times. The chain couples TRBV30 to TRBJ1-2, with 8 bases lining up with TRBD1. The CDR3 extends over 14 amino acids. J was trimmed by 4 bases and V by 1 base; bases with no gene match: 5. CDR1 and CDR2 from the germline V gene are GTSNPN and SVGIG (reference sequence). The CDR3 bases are TGTGCCTGGAGTGGAGGGACAGGTCCCTATGGCTACACCTTC. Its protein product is CAWSGGTGPYGYTF.

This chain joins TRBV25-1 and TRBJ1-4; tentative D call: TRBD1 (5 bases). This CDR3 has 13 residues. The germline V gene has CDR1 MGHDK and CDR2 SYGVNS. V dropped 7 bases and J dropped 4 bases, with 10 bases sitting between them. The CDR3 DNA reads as TGTGCCAGCACGGGGGAGCGTAATGAAAAACTGTTTTTT. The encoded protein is CASTGERNEKLFF.

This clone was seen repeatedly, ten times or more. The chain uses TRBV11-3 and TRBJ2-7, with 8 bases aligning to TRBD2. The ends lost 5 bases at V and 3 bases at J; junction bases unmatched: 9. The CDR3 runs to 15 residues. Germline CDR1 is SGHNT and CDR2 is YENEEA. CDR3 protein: CASSPLAEINYEQYF. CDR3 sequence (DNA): TGTGCCAGCAGCCCACTAGCGGAGATAAACTACGAGCAGTACTTC.

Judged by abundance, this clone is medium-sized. The CDR3 loop is CASSADREDGYTF. As DNA, the CDR3 is TGTGCCAGCAGTGCGGACAGGGAGGATGGCTACACCTTC. The J gene is TRBJ1-2, the V gene TRBV9; 8 bases agree with TRBD1. In germline, CDR1 is SGDLS, CDR2 YYNGEE. J gave up 6 bases and V 5 bases, and 6 bases lay outside the gene matches. The CDR3 totals 13 residues.

The CDR3 DNA sequence: TGCGCCAGCAGCCCGGGAGGAGGGACTTACAATGAGCAGTTCTTC. This translates into CASSPGGGTYNEQFF. The rearrangement links TRBV5-1 to TRBJ2-1, with 7 bases identical to TRBD2. The CDR3 is 15 amino acids. J lost 4 bases, V lost 4 bases, and 8 bases had no gene match. Per the germline V gene, CDR1 is SGHRS and CDR2 is YFSETQ.

The CDR3 DNA follows: TGCGCCAGCAGCTTGGGCCCACCGGGGACCACCGGGAGCGAGCAGTACTTC. Translated, it gives CASSLGPPGTTGSEQYF. V and J are TRBV5-1 and TRBJ2-7, with a weak D call TRBD2 (6 bases). In germline, CDR1 is SGHRS, CDR2 YFSETQ. The length of the CDR3 is 17 residues. V dropped 0 bases and J dropped 6 bases, with 22 bases sitting between them.

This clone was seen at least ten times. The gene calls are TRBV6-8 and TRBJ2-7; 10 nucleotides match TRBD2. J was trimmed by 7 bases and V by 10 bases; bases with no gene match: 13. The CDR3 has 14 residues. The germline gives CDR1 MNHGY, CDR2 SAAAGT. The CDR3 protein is CAIKSGRDSTEQYF. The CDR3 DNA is TGTGCCATCAAAAGCGGGAGGGATTCTACGGAGCAGTACTTC.

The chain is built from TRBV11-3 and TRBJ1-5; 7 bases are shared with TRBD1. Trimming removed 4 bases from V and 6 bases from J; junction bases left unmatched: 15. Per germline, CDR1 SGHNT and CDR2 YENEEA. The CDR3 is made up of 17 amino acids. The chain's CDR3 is CASSYWGGQASSQPQHF. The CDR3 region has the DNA TGTGCCAGCAGCTACTGGGGTGGACAGGCCTCGAGTCAGCCCCAGCATTTT.

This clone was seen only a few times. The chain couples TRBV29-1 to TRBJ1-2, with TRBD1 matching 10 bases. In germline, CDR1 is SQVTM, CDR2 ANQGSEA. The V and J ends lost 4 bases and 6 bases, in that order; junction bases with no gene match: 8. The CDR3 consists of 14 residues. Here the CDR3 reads CSVGDPGQGHGYTF. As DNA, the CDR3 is TGCAGCGTTGGAGACCCGGGACAGGGGCATGGCTACACCTTC. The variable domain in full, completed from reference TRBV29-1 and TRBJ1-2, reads SAVISQKPSRDICQRGTSLTIQCQVDSQVTMMFWYRQQPGQSLTLIATANQGSEATYESGFVIDKFPISRPNLTFSTLTVSNMSPEDSSIYLCSVGDPGQGHGYTFGSGTRLTVV.

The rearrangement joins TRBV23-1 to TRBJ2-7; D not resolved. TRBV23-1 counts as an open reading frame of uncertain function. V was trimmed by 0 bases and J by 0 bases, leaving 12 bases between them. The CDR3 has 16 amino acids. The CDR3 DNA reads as TGCGCCAGCAGTCAATCTGTCCAGAAGAGCTCCTACGAGCAGTACTTC. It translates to CASSQSVQKSSYEQYF.

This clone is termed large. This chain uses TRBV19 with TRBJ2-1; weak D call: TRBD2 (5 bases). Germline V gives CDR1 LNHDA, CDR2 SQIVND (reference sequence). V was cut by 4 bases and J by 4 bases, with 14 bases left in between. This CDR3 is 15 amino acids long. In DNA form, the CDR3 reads TGTGCCAGTAGTACCGGGGAATTAGATTACAATGAGCAGTTCTTC. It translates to CASSTGELDYNEQFF.

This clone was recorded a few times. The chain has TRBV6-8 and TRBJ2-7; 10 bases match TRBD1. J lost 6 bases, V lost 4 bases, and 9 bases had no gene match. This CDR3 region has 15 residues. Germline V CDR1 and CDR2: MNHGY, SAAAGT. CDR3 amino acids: CASSWSGTGASEQYF. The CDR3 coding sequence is TGTGCCAGCAGTTGGTCCGGGACAGGGGCCTCCGAGCAGTACTTC.

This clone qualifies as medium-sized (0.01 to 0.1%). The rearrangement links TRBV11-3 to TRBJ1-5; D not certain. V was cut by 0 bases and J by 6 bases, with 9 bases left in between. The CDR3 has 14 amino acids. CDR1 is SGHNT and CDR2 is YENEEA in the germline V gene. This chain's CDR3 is CASSLDLAGQPQHF. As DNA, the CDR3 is TGTGCCAGCAGCTTAGATTTAGCCGGTCAGCCCCAGCATTTT.

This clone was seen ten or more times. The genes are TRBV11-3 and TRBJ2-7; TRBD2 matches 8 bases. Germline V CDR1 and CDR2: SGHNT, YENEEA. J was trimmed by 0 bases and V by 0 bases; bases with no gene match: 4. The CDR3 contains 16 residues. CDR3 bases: TGTGCCAGCAGCTTAGAACGGCTAGCGGGCTCCTACGAGCAGTACTTC. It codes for CASSLERLAGSYEQYF.

CDR3: CASRQGGSYEQYF. The CDR3 DNA reads as TGTGCCAGCCGACAGGGAGGCTCCTACGAGCAGTACTTC. V gene TRBV19 combines with J gene TRBJ2-7; D might be TRBD1 (7 bases). Germline values: CDR1 LNHDA, CDR2 SQIVND (reference sequence). There are 13 residues in the CDR3. The V gene lost 9 bases and the J gene lost 0 bases, with 12 bases spanning the gap.

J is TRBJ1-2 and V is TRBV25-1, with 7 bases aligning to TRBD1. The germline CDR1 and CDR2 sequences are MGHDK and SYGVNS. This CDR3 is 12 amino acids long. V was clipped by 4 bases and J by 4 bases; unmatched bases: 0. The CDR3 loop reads CASSGTGYGYTF. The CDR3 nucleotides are TGTGCCAGCAGTGGGACAGGCTATGGCTACACCTTC.

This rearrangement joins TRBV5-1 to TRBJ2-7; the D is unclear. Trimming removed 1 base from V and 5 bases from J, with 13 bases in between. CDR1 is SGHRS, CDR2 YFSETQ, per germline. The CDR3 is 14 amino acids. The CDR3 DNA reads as TGCGCCAGCAGCTTGTTCCTTGGAGTGAACGAGCAGTACTTC. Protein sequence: CASSLFLGVNEQYF.

The CDR3 nucleotides read TGCGCCAGCAGCTCTAGAACCGGACAGGGGTGGCGAGAAAAACTGTTTTTT. Protein product: CASSSRTGQGWREKLFF. The rearrangement joins TRBV5-1 to TRBJ1-4; the match to TRBD1 covers 9 bases. The CDR3 sequence is 17 residues long. V was pared by 3 bases and J by 8 bases, with 14 bases of the junction left unmatched. The germline V gene encodes CDR1 SGHRS and CDR2 YFSETQ.

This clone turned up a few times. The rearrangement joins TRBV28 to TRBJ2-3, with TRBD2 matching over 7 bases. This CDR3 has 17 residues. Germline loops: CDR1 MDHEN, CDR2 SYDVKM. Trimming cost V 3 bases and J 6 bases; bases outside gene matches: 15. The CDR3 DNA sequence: TGTGCCAGCAGTTTCAGCGGGGCCGCTCCTGAGATGGATACGCAGTATTTT. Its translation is CASSFSGAAPEMDTQYF.

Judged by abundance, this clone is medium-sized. The CDR3 nucleotides are TGTGCCAGCAGCGTAGAGGGACAGGGGGCTGAAGCTTTCTTT. This gives the protein CASSVEGQGAEAFF. The chain employs TRBV9 and TRBJ1-1; the match to TRBD1 covers 11 bases. This CDR3 spans 14 amino acids. V shed 0 bases and J 6 bases; nucleotides not matched to a gene: 1. Germline CDR1 is SGDLS and CDR2 is YYNGEE.

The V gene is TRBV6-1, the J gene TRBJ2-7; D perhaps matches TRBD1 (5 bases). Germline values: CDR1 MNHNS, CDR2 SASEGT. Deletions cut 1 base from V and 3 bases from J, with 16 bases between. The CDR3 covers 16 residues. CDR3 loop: CASSEGVGAANYEQYF. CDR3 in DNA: TGTGCCAGCAGTGAAGGGGTAGGGGCCGCAAACTACGAGCAGTACTTC.

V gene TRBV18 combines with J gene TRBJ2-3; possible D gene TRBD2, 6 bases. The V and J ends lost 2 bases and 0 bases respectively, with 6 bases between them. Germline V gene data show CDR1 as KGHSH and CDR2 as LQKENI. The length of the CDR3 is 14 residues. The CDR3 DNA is TGTGCCAGCTCACCAAGCGGGAGCACAGATACGCAGTATTTT. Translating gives CASSPSGSTDTQYF.

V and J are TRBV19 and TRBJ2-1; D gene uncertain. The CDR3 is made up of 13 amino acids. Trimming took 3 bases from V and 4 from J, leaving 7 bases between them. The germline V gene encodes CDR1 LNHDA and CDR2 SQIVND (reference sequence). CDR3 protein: CASSMQEYNEQFF. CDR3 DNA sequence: TGTGCCAGTAGTATGCAGGAGTACAATGAGCAGTTCTTC.

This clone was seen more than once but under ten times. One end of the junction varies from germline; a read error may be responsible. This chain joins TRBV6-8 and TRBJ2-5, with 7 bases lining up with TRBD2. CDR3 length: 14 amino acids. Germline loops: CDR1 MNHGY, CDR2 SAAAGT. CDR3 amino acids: CAISAASGQETQYF. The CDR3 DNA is TGTGCCATCAGTGCTGCTAGCGGCCAAGAGACCCAGTACTTC.

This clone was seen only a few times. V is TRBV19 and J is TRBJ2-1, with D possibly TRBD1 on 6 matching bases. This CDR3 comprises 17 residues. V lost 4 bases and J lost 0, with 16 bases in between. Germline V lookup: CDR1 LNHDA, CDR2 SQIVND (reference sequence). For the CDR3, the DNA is TGTGCCAGTAGTAAGCCATACAGGGCCAGCTCCTACAATGAGCAGTTCTTC. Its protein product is CASSKPYRASSYNEQFF.

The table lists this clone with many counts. CDR3: CASSYSSGANVLTF. CDR3 DNA: TGTGCCAGCAGCTACAGCTCTGGGGCCAACGTCCTGACTTTC. The chain carries TRBV11-3 and TRBJ2-6; no clear D. The V end lost 4 bases, the J end lost 0 bases, and 4 bases lay between the germline ends. This CDR3 has 14 amino acids. CDR1 is SGHNT and CDR2 is YENEEA in the germline V gene.

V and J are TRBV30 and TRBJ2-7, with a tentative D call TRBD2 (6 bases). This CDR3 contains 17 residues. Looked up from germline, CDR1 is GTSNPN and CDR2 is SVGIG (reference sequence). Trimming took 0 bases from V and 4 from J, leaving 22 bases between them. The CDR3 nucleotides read TGTGCCTGGAGTGTAGGCAAACGGGACTGGGCGTTTTACGAGCAGTACTTC. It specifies CAWSVGKRDWAFYEQYF.

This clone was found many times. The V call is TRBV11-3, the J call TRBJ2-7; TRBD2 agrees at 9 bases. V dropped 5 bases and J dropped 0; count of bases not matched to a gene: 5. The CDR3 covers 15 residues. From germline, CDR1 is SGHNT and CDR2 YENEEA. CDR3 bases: TGTGCCAGCAGCCAGCTAGCGGGGAGCTCCTACGAGCAGTACTTC. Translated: CASSQLAGSSYEQYF.

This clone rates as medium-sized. The CDR3 loop is CASSPGQYNEQFF. The CDR3 DNA sequence: TGTGCCAGCAGTCCCGGACAGTACAATGAGCAGTTCTTC. The V gene is TRBV28, the J gene TRBJ2-1; TRBD1 might be the D (6 bases). From germline, CDR1 is MDHEN and CDR2 SYDVKM. V lost 5 bases to trimming and J lost 4 bases, with 9 bases between them. The CDR3 covers 13 residues.